This entry concerns a single T cell receptor (beta chain). Its specificity is unknown. At the DNA level, this CDR3 is encoded by other sequences in the same sample as well. The entry originates in a study of shared clonotypes between healthy human individuals. Study-wide background: Donors consisted of two women and a few men between 18 and 49. The study, taken as a whole, reports: It was observed that roughly 5% of naive CD4 clonotypes were shared across a handful of donors. Among donors, clonotype sharing was expected to be affected by sequencing depth.

This CDR3 region has 13 residues. Per the germline V gene, CDR1 is SGHTA and CDR2 is FQGNSA. V shed 1 base and J shed 4 bases, with 7 bases lying between them. Repertoires were generated with immunoSEQ multiplex PCR, while TCRdb's copy carries only in-frame clones and drops some. This sample yields approximately 2.4 million clones, of which under 97% are seen a single time; 0.1% to 0.15% belongs to the top ten. Caucasian adults residing in Nashville, Tennessee made up all the donors. The sequencing input was naive CD4+ T cells sorted from blood. Subset described: CD45RA+ positively selected. The chain uses TRBV7-2 and TRBJ1-2; no firm D call. This TCR was recovered from a man in his late teens or twenties in good health. The CDR3 nucleotides are TGTGCCAGCAGCTTAGACCCAGGCTATGGCTACACCTTC. Amino acid sequence: CASSLDPGYGYTF.